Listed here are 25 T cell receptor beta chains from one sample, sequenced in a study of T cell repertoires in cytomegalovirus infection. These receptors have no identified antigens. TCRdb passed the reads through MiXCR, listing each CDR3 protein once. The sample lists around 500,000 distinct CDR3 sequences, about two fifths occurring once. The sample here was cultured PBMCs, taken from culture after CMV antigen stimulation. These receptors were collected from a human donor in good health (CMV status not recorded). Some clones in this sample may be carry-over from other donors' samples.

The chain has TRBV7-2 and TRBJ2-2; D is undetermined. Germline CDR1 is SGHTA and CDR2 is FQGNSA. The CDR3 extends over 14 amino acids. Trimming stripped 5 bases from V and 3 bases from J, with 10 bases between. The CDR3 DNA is TGTGCCAGCAGCGACGGACCTTACACCGGGGAGCTGTTTTTT. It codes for CASSDGPYTGELFF.

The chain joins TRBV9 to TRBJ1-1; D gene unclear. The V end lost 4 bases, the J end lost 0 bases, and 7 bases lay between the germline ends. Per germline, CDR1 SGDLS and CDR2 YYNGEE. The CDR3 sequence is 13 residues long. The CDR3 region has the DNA TGTGCCAGCAGCCAGGACTTGAACACTGAAGCTTTCTTT. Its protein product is CASSQDLNTEAFF.

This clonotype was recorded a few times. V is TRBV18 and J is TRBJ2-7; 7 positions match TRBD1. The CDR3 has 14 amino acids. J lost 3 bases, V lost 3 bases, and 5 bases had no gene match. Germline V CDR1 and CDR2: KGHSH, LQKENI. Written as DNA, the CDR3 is TGTGCCAGCTCACCCGGGACAGAAAACTACGAGCAGTACTTC. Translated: CASSPGTENYEQYF.

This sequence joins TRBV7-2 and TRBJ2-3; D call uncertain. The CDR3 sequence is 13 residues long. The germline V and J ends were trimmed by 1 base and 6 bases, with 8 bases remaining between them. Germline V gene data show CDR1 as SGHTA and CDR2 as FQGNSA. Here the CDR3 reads CASSLEWTDTQYF. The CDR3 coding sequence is TGTGCCAGCAGCTTAGAGTGGACGGATACGCAGTATTTT.

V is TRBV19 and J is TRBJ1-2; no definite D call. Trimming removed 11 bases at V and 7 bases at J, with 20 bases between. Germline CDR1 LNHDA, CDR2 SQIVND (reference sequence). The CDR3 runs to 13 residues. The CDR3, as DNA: TGTGCCGTCGTCGGGGTGGGTCACCGTGGCTACACCTTC. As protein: CAVVGVGHRGYTF.

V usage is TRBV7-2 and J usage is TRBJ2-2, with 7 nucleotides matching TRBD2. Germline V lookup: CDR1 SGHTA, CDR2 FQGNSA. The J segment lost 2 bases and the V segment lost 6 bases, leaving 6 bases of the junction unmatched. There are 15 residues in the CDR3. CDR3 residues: CASRTLAVNTGELFF. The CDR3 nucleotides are TGTGCCAGCAGGACCCTAGCGGTTAACACCGGGGAGCTGTTTTTT.

The CDR3 here is CASGQGLGTDTQYF. CDR3 nucleotides: TGTGCCAGCGGACAGGGGTTGGGCACAGATACGCAGTATTTT. The V gene is TRBV7-2, the J gene TRBJ2-3; TRBD1 matches at 9 bases. The CDR3 length is 14 residues. Germline V gene lookup returns CDR1 SGHTA and CDR2 FQGNSA. J lost 1 base, V lost 8 bases, and 4 bases had no gene match.

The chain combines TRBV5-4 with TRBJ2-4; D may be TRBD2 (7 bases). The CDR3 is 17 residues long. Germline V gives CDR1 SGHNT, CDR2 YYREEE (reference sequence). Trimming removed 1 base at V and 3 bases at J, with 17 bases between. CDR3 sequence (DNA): TGTGCCAGCAGCTTGACAGGTCAAGGGGGGGTCAAAAACATTCAGTACTTC. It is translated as CASSLTGQGGVKNIQYF. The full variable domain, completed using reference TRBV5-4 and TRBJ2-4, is ETGVTQSPTHLIKTRGQQVTLRCSSQSGHNTVSWYQQALGQGPQFIFQYYREEENGRGNFPPRFSGLQFPNYSSELNVNALELDDSALYLCASSLTGQGGVKNIQYFGAGTRLSVL.

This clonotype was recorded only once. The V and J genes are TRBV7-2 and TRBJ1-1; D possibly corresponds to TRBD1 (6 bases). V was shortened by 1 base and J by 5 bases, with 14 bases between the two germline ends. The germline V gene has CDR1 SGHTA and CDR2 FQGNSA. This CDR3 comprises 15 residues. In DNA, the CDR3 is TGTGCCAGCAGCTTAGAAAGCGGGGGGCGAACTGAAGCTTTCTTT. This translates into CASSLESGGRTEAFF.

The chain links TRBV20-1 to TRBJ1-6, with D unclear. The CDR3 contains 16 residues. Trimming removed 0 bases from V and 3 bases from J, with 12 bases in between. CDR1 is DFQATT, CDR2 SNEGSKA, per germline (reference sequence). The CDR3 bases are TGCAGTGCTAGAGACGAGAGTTCTTACTATAATTCACCCCTCCACTTT. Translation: CSARDESSYYNSPLHF.

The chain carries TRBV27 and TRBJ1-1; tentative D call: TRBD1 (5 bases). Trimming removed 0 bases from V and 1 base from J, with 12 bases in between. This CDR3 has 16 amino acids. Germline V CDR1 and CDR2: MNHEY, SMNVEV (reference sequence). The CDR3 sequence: CASSLSRRGRNTEAFF. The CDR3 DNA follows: TGTGCCAGCAGTTTATCTAGGCGGGGGAGGAACACTGAAGCTTTCTTT.

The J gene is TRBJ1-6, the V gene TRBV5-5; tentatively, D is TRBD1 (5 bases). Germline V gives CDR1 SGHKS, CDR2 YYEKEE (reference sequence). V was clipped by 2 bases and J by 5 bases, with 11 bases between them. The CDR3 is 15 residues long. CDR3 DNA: TGTGCCAGCAGCTTCGGGACCGCAGATAATTCACCCCTCCACTTT. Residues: CASSFGTADNSPLHF.

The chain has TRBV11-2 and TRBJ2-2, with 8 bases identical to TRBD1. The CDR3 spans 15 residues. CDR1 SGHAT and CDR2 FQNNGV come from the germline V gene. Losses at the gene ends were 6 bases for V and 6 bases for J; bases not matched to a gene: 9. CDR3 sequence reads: CASSSGQVPAGELFF. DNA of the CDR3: TGTGCCAGCAGTTCGGGACAGGTCCCCGCCGGGGAGCTGTTTTTT.

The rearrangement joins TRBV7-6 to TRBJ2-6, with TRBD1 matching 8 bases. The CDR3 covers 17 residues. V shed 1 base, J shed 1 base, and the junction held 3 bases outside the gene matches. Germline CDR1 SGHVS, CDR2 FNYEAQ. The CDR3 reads CASSLGGQASGANVLTF. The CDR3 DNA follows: TGTGCCAGCAGCTTAGGGGGACAGGCATCTGGGGCCAACGTCCTGACTTTC.

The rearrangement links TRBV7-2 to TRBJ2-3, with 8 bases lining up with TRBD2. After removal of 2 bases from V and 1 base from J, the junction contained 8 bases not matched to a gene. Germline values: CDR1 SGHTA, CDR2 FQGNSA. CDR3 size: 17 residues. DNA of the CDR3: TGTGCCAGCAGCTTAATGGGACTAGTCGCACGCACAGATACGCAGTATTTT. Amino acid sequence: CASSLMGLVARTDTQYF.

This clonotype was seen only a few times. CDR3 loop: CAWSHLEGRRSYNEQFF. Written as DNA, the CDR3 is TGTGCCTGGAGCCACCTAGAGGGGCGGCGCTCCTACAATGAGCAGTTCTTC. The chain recombines TRBV30 with TRBJ2-1; D could derive from TRBD1 or TRBD2 (5 bases each). Per germline, CDR1 GTSNPN and CDR2 SVGIG (reference sequence). This CDR3 comprises 17 residues. V was clipped by 3 bases and J by 0 bases, with 18 bases between them.

The CDR3 DNA sequence: TGCAGTGCTAGTTATGGCACCGGGGAGCTGTTTTTT. Translated: CSASYGTGELFF. This chain connects TRBV20-1 to TRBJ2-2; D is ambiguous. The CDR3 spans 12 residues. CDR1 is DFQATT and CDR2 is SNEGSKA in the germline V gene (reference sequence). The germline V and J ends were trimmed by 3 bases and 4 bases, with 6 bases remaining between them.

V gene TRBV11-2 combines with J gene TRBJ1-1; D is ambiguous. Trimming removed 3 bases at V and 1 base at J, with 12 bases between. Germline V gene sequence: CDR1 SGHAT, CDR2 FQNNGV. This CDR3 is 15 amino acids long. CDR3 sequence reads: CASSLWATKNTEAFF. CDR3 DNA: TGTGCCAGCAGCTTGTGGGCCACGAAGAACACTGAAGCTTTCTTT.

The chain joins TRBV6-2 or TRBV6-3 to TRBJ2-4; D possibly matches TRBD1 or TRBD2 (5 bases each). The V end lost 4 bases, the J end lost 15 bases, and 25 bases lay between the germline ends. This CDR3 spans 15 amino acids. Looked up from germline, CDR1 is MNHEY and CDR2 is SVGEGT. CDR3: CASSSNIPGPTKAYF. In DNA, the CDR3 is TGTGCCAGCAGTTCAAACATTCCGGGACCCACAAAGGCGTACTTC.

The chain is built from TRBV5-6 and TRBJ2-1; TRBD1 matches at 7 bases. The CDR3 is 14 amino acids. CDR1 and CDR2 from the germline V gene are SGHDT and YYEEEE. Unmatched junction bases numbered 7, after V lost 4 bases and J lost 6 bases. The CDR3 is CASSRRGTANEQFF. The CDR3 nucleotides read TGTGCCAGCAGCCGGCGAGGGACAGCCAATGAGCAGTTCTTC. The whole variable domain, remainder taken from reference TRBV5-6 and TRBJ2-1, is DAGVTQSPTHLIKTRGQQVTLRCSPKSGHDTVSWYQQALGQGPQFIFQYYEEEERQRGNFPDRFSGHQFPNYSSELNVNALLLGDSALYLCASSRRGTANEQFFGPGTRLTVL.

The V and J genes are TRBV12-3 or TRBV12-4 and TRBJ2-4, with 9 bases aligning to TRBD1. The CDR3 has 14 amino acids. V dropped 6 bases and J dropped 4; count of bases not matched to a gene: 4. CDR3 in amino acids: CASSSGTGKNIQYF. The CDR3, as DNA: TGTGCCAGCAGCTCCGGGACAGGGAAAAACATTCAGTACTTC.

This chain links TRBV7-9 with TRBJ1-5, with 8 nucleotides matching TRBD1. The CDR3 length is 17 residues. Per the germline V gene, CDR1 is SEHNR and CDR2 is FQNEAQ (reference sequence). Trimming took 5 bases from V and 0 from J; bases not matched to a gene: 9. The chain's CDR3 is CASSTGQEYYSNQPQHF. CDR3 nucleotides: TGTGCCAGCAGCACGGGACAGGAGTATTATAGCAATCAGCCCCAGCATTTT.

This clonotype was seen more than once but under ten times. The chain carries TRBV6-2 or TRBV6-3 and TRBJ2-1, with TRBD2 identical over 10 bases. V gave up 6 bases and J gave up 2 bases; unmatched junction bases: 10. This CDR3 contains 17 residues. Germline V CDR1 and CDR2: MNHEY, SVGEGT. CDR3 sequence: CASSLWTSGNPYNEQFF. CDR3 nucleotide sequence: TGTGCCAGCAGCCTCTGGACTAGCGGCAACCCCTACAATGAGCAGTTCTTC.

The CDR3 region is CASSPWTSVNEQFF. The CDR3 DNA reads as TGTGCCAGCAGCCCCTGGACTAGCGTCAATGAGCAGTTCTTC. V usage is TRBV7-9 and J usage is TRBJ2-1; 9 nucleotides agree with TRBD2. Germline V gene data show CDR1 as SEHNR and CDR2 as FQNEAQ (reference sequence). The CDR3 loop spans 14 amino acids. J lost 6 bases, V lost 5 bases, and 5 bases had no gene match. The full variable domain, with the rest looked up from reference TRBV7-9 and TRBJ2-1, is DTGVSQNPRHKITKRGQNVTFRCDPISEHNRLYWYRQTLGQGPEFLTYFQNEAQLEKSRLLSDRFSAERPKGSFSTLEIQRTEQGDSAMYLCASSPWTSVNEQFFGPGTRLTVL.

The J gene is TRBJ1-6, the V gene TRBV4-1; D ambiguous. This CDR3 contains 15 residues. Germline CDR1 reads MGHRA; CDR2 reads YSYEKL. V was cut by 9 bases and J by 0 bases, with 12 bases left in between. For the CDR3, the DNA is TGCGCCAGGTACCTTATGAGCTCCTATAATTCACCCCTCCACTTT. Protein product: CARYLMSSYNSPLHF.